This entry lists 19 T cell receptor beta chains sequenced from one sample in a study of post-analysis software for immune sequencing data. These TCRs are of unknown antigen specificity. Prepared TCR beta cDNA libraries contained unique molecular identifiers. TCRdb independently ran MiXCR on the PCR reads; one entry per CDR3 protein. The sample lists about 540,000 distinct CDR3 sequences, 30% to 40% occurring once. General study results and limits: With TRBV5-6, TRBV5-1 and TRBV20-1 included, a handful of TRBV segments were more frequent in patients than in controls.

Sequencing was done on a sample of blood. Receptors were obtained from a girl younger than 18 with multiple sclerosis.

This chain uses TRBV28 with TRBJ1-1; D gene ambiguous. Germline assignment: CDR1 MDHEN and CDR2 SYDVKM. V lost 3 bases and J 1 base, leaving 9 bases between the germline ends. The CDR3 spans 14 residues. CDR3 sequence (DNA): TGTGCCAGCAGTTTTTTTCAGGCGAACACTGAAGCTTTCTTT. Translating gives CASSFFQANTEAFF.

This clonotype has a count of ten or more. The rearrangement joins TRBV4-2 to TRBJ2-1; tentatively, D is TRBD1 (7 bases). The CDR3 contains 17 residues. V was clipped by 1 base and J by 4 bases, with 17 bases between them. The germline V gene has CDR1 LGHNA and CDR2 YNFKEQ. The CDR3 sequence: CASSQVRQGAGYNEQFF. The CDR3 region has the DNA TGTGCCAGCAGCCAAGTAAGACAGGGCGCGGGGTACAATGAGCAGTTCTTC.

This clonotype was seen just once. V and J are TRBV20-1 and TRBJ1-6; D call uncertain. The CDR3 contains 15 residues. Germline values: CDR1 DFQATT, CDR2 SNEGSKA (reference sequence). V lost 3 bases to trimming and J lost 0 bases, with 9 bases between them. Written as DNA, the CDR3 is TGCAGTGCTAGTGCACTGAGCTCCTATAATTCACCCCTCCACTTT. This encodes CSASALSSYNSPLHF.

This clonotype showed up many times. The V and J genes are TRBV6-6 and TRBJ1-1; 12 bases map to TRBD1. CDR3 length: 15 amino acids. After removal of 2 bases from V and 5 bases from J, the junction contained 3 bases not matched to a gene. The germline V gene has CDR1 MNHNY and CDR2 SVGAGI (reference sequence). The CDR3 loop is CASSYPGQGATEAFF. The CDR3 DNA reads TGTGCCAGCAGTTACCCGGGACAGGGGGCAACTGAAGCTTTCTTT.

A word on this clonotype: This may be a read error, as it is one base from a much larger clone. The chain links TRBV7-9 to TRBJ2-5, with D maybe TRBD2 (5 bases). Germline V CDR1 and CDR2: SEHNR, FQNEAQ (reference sequence). The CDR3 loop spans 12 amino acids. V lost 3 bases and J 11 bases, leaving 13 bases between the germline ends. The CDR3 region is CASSFGDNEQYF. CDR3 DNA sequence: TGTGCCAGCAGCTTCGGGGATAATGAGCAGTACTTC.

Only a few counts were recorded for this clonotype. The V and J genes are TRBV5-6 and TRBJ1-2; tentative D call: TRBD1 (6 bases). CDR3 length: 16 residues. Trimming cost V 0 bases and J 3 bases, with 15 bases left between them. Per germline, CDR1 SGHDT and CDR2 YYEEEE. CDR3 in DNA: TGTGCCAGCAGCTTGGGCGGGGGCTTCGAAGACTATGGCTACACCTTC. Residues: CASSLGGGFEDYGYTF.

This clonotype was detected a few times. This rearrangement joins TRBV20-1 to TRBJ2-7; 7 bases are shared with TRBD1. V was pared by 7 bases and J by 5 bases, with 8 bases of the junction left unmatched. Germline CDR1 is DFQATT and CDR2 is SNEGSKA (reference sequence). The CDR3 is 12 residues long. The CDR3 DNA is TGCAGTGGACGACAGGGAGAGAACGAGCAGTACTTC. The encoded protein is CSGRQGENEQYF.

This clonotype was seen a handful of times. The V call is TRBV6-4, the J call TRBJ2-1; D possibly corresponds to TRBD2 (5 bases). This CDR3 has 14 amino acids. Germline V gene data show CDR1 as MRHNA and CDR2 as SNTAGT. Between the trimmed V and J ends, which lost 5 bases and 3 bases, there was a span of 11 bases. The CDR3 is CASSREGYYNEQFF. CDR3 nucleotide sequence: TGTGCCAGCAGTCGTGAGGGTTACTACAATGAGCAGTTCTTC.

The chain recombines TRBV6-6 with TRBJ1-1; possible D gene TRBD1, 5 bases. The ends were cut back, 5 bases at V and 0 bases at J, with 16 bases in the middle. Germline assignment: CDR1 MNHNY and CDR2 SVGAGI (reference sequence). The CDR3 totals 16 residues. Here the CDR3 reads CASSTIGWGMNTEAFF. The CDR3 coding sequence is TGTGCCAGCAGTACCATCGGGTGGGGGATGAACACTGAAGCTTTCTTT.

This clonotype was recorded only once. CDR3: CASSQEWTVNNQPQHF. CDR3 coding DNA: TGCGCCAGCAGCCAAGAGTGGACAGTGAACAATCAGCCCCAGCATTTT. The chain is built from TRBV4-1 and TRBJ1-5; possibly TRBD1 for D (6 bases). The CDR3 loop spans 16 amino acids. In germline, CDR1 is MGHRA, CDR2 YSYEKL. V lost 0 bases, J lost 3 bases, and 12 bases lay in between.

The gene calls are TRBV14 and TRBJ2-7; 7 bases map to TRBD1. There are 17 residues in the CDR3. Germline CDR1 is SGHDN and CDR2 is FVKESK. Trimming took 0 bases from V and 0 from J; bases not matched to a gene: 8. The CDR3 spells CASSQDIGQDNSYEQYF. For the CDR3, the DNA is TGTGCCAGCAGCCAAGATATAGGACAGGACAACTCCTACGAGCAGTACTTC.

The chain has TRBV11-3 and TRBJ1-1; no reliable D call. This CDR3 contains 13 residues. V was clipped by 4 bases and J by 10 bases, with 16 bases between them. Germline-derived CDR1 and CDR2 are SGHNT and YENEEA. The CDR3 region has the DNA TGTGCCAGCAGCTCCCGACTGGACCCGAGAGCTTTCTTT. This gives the protein CASSSRLDPRAFF.

As regards this clonotype: A much larger clone differs from this one at a single base, so this may be a read error. The chain employs TRBV4-1 and TRBJ2-4; TRBD1 agrees at 10 bases. Judging by the DNA end, TRBJ2-7 fits better; the J call may be wrong. CDR3 length: 16 amino acids. Germline-derived CDR1 and CDR2 are MGHRA and YSYEKL. Here the CDR3 reads CASSQEGTGVQAEQYF. The CDR3 nucleotides are TGCGCCAGCAGCCAAGAAGGGACAGGGGTTCAAGCCGAGCAGTACTTC.

This chain uses TRBV5-1 with TRBJ2-3, with 13 nucleotides matching TRBD2. The CDR3 extends over 17 amino acids. Germline V gene sequence: CDR1 SGHRS, CDR2 YFSETQ. J lost 3 bases, V lost 4 bases, and 8 bases had no gene match. The CDR3: CASSLGTSGAQTDTQYF. CDR3 nucleotides: TGCGCCAGCAGCCTAGGGACTAGCGGGGCCCAGACAGATACGCAGTATTTT.

The chain links TRBV13 to TRBJ1-1, with 9 positions matching TRBD1. Germline V gene sequence: CDR1 PRHDT, CDR2 FYEKMQ (reference sequence). CDR3 length equals 17 residues. The junction had 12 bases not matched to a gene; V was cut back by 7 bases and J by 0 bases. CDR3 sequence (DNA): TGTGCCAGCACCATCTCCGGCGGGACAGGGATGAACACTGAAGCTTTCTTT. Its translation is CASTISGGTGMNTEAFF. The full variable domain, rest sourced from reference TRBV13 and TRBJ1-1, is AAGVIQSPRHLIKEKRETATLKCYPIPRHDTVYWYQQGPGQDPQFLISFYEKMQSDKGSIPDRFSAQQFSDYHSELNMSSLELGDSALYFCASTISGGTGMNTEAFFGQGTRLTVV.

This clonotype was counted a single time. J is TRBJ1-6 and V is TRBV25-1; TRBD1 matches at 9 bases. Germline values: CDR1 MGHDK, CDR2 SYGVNS. The V gene end was trimmed by 3 bases and the J gene end by 8 bases; junction bases not matched to a gene: 5. CDR3 length equals 15 residues. This chain's CDR3 is CASSDPGQGDSPLHF. DNA of the CDR3: TGTGCCAGCAGTGACCCGGGACAGGGAGATTCACCCCTCCACTTT.

This clonotype was picked up a small number of times. The chain combines TRBV29-1 with TRBJ1-4, with 9 bases that match TRBD1. The CDR3 sequence is 12 residues long. With 3 bases clipped from V and 9 bases from J, the junction kept 2 bases outside the gene matches. From germline, CDR1 is SQVTM and CDR2 ANQGSEA. In DNA, the CDR3 is TGCAGCGTTGAGGGACAGGGACAAAAACTGTTTTTT. Residues: CSVEGQGQKLFF.

The rearrangement uses TRBV7-3 and TRBJ2-2; TRBD1 is a possible D gene (5 bases). Germline values: CDR1 SGHTA, CDR2 FQGTGA. V shed 4 bases and J shed 6 bases, with 6 bases lying between them. There are 12 residues in the CDR3. CDR3 nucleotide sequence: TGTGCCAGCAGCTCGACAGCCGGGGAGCTGTTTTTT. Its translation is CASSSTAGELFF.

The CDR3 protein is CASSMIGGTEAFF. CDR3 nucleotides: TGCGCCAGCAGCATGATCGGGGGGACTGAAGCTTTCTTT. V and J are TRBV5-1 and TRBJ1-1; D may be TRBD1 (5 bases). V dropped 4 bases and J dropped 5 bases, with 12 bases sitting between them. Germline CDR1 SGHRS, CDR2 YFSETQ. This CDR3 region has 13 residues.